A selection of T cell receptor beta chains follows, all from one sample in a study of cytomegalovirus exposure and HLA in healthy donors. The assay was immunoSEQ multiplex PCR, and TCRdb's table has in-frame clones only and misses some. The data show a few hundred thousand clones, roughly 70% seen once. The sequenced material came from PBMCs. These receptor sequences come from a female donor in good health and CMV-seronegative. Both conserved end residues are part of each CDR3. D genes are given only for firm matches. The size entry is marked missing in some rows and otherwise reads once, few, many or a size class.

TRBJ2-7 | TRBV6-6 | NA | NA | CASSGAGGFYEQYF | TGTGCCAGCAGCGGCGCCGGCGGATTCTACGAGCAGTACTTC
TRBJ2-2 | TRBV19 | TRBD2 | NA | CASSIAPGLEVTGELFF | TGTGCCAGTAGTATAGCACCGGGACTAGAAGTCACCGGGGAGCTGTTTTTT
TRBJ1-5 | TRBV6-5 | NA | NA | CASSAGGQPQHF | TGTGCCAGCAGTGCGGGGGGTCAGCCCCAGCATTTT
TRBJ2-7 | TRBV6-1 | NA | NA | CASSEGSTGAYEQYF | TGTGCCAGCAGTGAAGGATCAACGGGGGCCTACGAGCAGTACTTC
TRBJ2-7 | TRBV11-2 | TRBD1 | few | CASSLTPPFPGQGAYEQYF | TGTGCCAGCAGCTTGACCCCCCCCTTTCCGGGACAGGGGGCATACGAGCAGTACTTC
TRBJ2-1 | TRBV19 | TRBD2 | NA | CATNSGRAYNEQFF | TGTGCCACTAACAGCGGGAGGGCCTACAATGAGCAGTTCTTC
TRBJ2-2 | TRBV19 | NA | once | CASSITGNAGELFF | TGTGCCAGTAGTATAACAGGGAACGCCGGGGAGCTGTTTTTT
TRBJ1-1 | TRBV28 | TRBD1 | NA | CASRTGGGTEAFF | TGTGCCAGCAGAACAGGGGGGGGCACTGAAGCTTTCTTT
TRBJ2-7 | TRBV5-1 | NA | NA | CASSRHDSYEQYF | TGCGCCAGCAGCCGGCACGACAGTTACGAGCAGTACTTC
TRBJ1-1 | TRBV9 | NA | NA | CASSNGVVNTEAFF | TGTGCCAGCAGCAACGGTGTTGTGAACACTGAAGCTTTCTTT
TRBJ1-1 | TRBV7-9 | NA | NA | CASSFPMNTEAFF | TGTGCCAGCAGCTTTCCCATGAACACTGAAGCTTTCTTT
TRBJ2-7 | TRBV5-1 | NA | few | CASSLGDTFSYEQYF | TGCGCCAGCAGCTTGGGGGACACATTTTCCTACGAGCAGTACTTC
TRBJ2-7 | TRBV28 | NA | NA | CASSLTGSGDEQYF | TGTGCCAGCAGTTTAACTGGGAGTGGGGACGAGCAGTACTTC
TRBJ1-3 | TRBV7-9 | NA | NA | CSSSSNGVVIYF | TGTTCCAGCAGTTCAAACGGGGTCGTCATATATTTT
TRBJ1-1 | TRBV28 | NA | NA | CASSLVLGRAHTEAFF | TGTGCCAGCAGTTTAGTCCTGGGCCGAGCCCACACTGAAGCTTTCTTT
TRBJ1-1 | TRBV21-1 | NA | NA | CASSPRGGFSAFF | TGTGCCAGCAGCCCCCGGGGGGGGTTCTCTGCTTTCTTT
TRBJ2-7 | TRBV5-1 | NA | NA | CASSLGQDLGEQYF | TGCGCCAGCAGCTTGGGACAGGACCTCGGAGAGCAGTACTTC
TRBJ2-5 | TRBV10-3 | TRBD2 | NA | CAISSGRGETQYF | TGTGCCATCAGTAGCGGGAGGGGGGAGACCCAGTACTTC
TRBJ2-7 | TRBV18 | TRBD2 | NA | CASSPRAGRDYEQYF | TGTGCCAGCTCACCCCGGGCGGGGAGGGACTACGAGCAGTACTTC
TRBJ2-7 | TRBV30 | TRBD1 | few | CAWNIRDRATEQYF | TGTGCCTGGAACATACGGGACAGGGCGACCGAGCAGTACTTC
TRBJ2-1 | TRBV29-1 | TRBD1 | NA | CSARTGDYNEQFF | TGCAGCGCAAGGACAGGGGACTACAATGAGCAGTTCTTC
TRBJ2-2 | TRBV5-4 | TRBD2 | NA | CASSSGGLAGGKATGELFF | TGTGCCAGCAGCTCGGGGGGACTAGCGGGAGGAAAGGCCACCGGGGAGCTGTTTTTT
TRBJ2-3 | TRBV21-1 | NA | NA | CASRSIGTSGSKLVTDTQYF | TGTGCCAGCCGATCGATCGGGACTAGCGGGAGTAAGTTGGTGACAGATACGCAGTATTTT
TRBJ2-7 | TRBV10-1 | TRBD2 | NA | CASSEGSGGLREQYF | TGCGCCAGCAGTGAAGGTAGCGGGGGGCTCAGGGAGCAGTACTTC
TRBJ2-7 | TRBV27 | TRBD2 | NA | CASSTKTSGSYEQYF | TGTGCCAGCAGCACGAAGACTAGCGGGTCCTACGAGCAGTACTTC
TRBJ2-1 | TRBV6-5 | TRBD2 | NA | CASSYSSGRVNEQFF | TGTGCCAGCAGTTACTCTAGCGGGAGGGTTAATGAGCAGTTCTTC
TRBJ2-7 | TRBV18 | NA | NA | CASSGLPPYEQYF | TGTGCCAGCTCTGGACTCCCTCCCTACGAGCAGTACTTC
TRBJ1-2 | TRBV6-1 | TRBD1 | NA | CASSEDGTGGFGYTF | TGTGCCAGCAGTGAAGATGGGACAGGGGGGTTTGGCTACACCTTC
TRBJ2-1 | TRBV6-5 | NA | few | CASSWAPYNEQFF | TGTGCCAGCAGTTGGGCCCCCTACAATGAGCAGTTCTTC
TRBJ2-7 | TRBV7-9 | NA | once | CASSTTGEGPSSYEQYF | TGTGCCAGCAGCACCACCGGGGAAGGACCAAGCTCCTACGAGCAGTACTTC
TRBJ2-7 | TRBV5-1 | TRBD1 | once | CASSLLPGQGGEQYF | TGCGCCAGCAGCTTGTTACCGGGACAGGGCGGCGAGCAGTACTTC
TRBJ2-7 | TRBV6-5 | TRBD2 | NA | CASRLAGETREQYF | TGTGCCAGCAGACTAGCGGGAGAGACGCGCGAGCAGTACTTC
TRBJ2-5 | TRBV6-4 | TRBD2 | NA | CASTEWGGKTQYF | TGTGCCAGCACTGAATGGGGGGGAAAGACCCAGTACTTC
TRBJ2-7 | TRBV4-1 | TRBD1 | NA | CASSLIDRGYEQYF | TGCGCCAGCAGCCTTATCGACAGGGGCTACGAGCAGTACTTC
TRBJ2-3 | TRBV10-2 | TRBD2 | NA | CASSASGATDTQYF | TGCGCCAGCAGTGCTAGCGGGGCCACAGATACGCAGTATTTT
TRBJ2-1 | TRBV4-2 | TRBD1 | once | CASSPGQEPNNEQFF | TGTGCCAGCAGCCCTGGACAGGAACCAAACAATGAGCAGTTCTTC
TRBJ2-5 | TRBV27 | TRBD1 | NA | CASSLAGGAGQVKTQYF | TGTGCCAGCAGTTTGGCAGGGGGCGCAGGACAGGTGAAGACCCAGTACTTC
TRBJ2-5 | TRBV7-8 | TRBD2 | NA | CASSWSPGGQETQYF | TGTGCCAGCAGCTGGAGCCCGGGAGGCCAAGAGACCCAGTACTTC
TRBJ2-1 | TRBV29-1 | NA | NA | CSVDGTPSPNEQFF | TGCAGCGTCGACGGGACTCCGAGCCCCAATGAGCAGTTCTTC
TRBJ1-5 | TRBV28 | NA | NA | CASAEEALGNQPQHF | TGTGCCAGCGCCGAGGAGGCTCTAGGCAATCAGCCCCAGCATTTT
TRBJ2-3 | TRBV5-1 | NA | NA | CATRGALSTDTQYF | TGCGCCACCAGGGGAGCGCTTAGCACAGATACGCAGTATTTT
TRBJ1-4 | TRBV5-1 | TRBD1 | NA | CASMGPHRGGVVNEKLFF | TGCGCCAGCATGGGACCACACAGGGGTGGTGTTGTTAATGAAAAACTGTTTTTT
TRBJ2-7 | TRBV30 | NA | NA | CAYQVEGPYEQYF | TGTGCCTACCAGGTTGAGGGCCCCTACGAGCAGTACTTC
TRBJ2-3 | TRBV12-5 | TRBD1 | few | CASGTSYRGDTQYF | TGTGCTAGTGGTACCTCTTACAGGGGAGATACGCAGTATTTT
TRBJ2-1 | TRBV9 | NA | NA | CASSPFNEQFF | TGTGCCAGCAGCCCTTTCAATGAGCAGTTCTTC